The 14 T cell receptor beta chains presented below share a single source sample, sequenced in a study of T cells and Merkel cell carcinoma outcomes. TCRdb keeps only in-frame clones here, not all; method: immunoSEQ multiplex PCR. The sample consists of over 5,500 clones, less than 95% of them appearing once. Sequencing was done on a sample of tumor tissue from Merkel cell carcinoma. These receptors were obtained from a human donor with Merkel cell carcinoma.

J is TRBJ2-7 and V is TRBV15; TRBD1 matches at 10 bases. This CDR3 has 14 residues. V lost 3 bases and J lost 3; bases outside the gene matches: 2. The germline CDR1 and CDR2 sequences are LNHNV and YYDKDF (reference sequence). CDR3 amino acids: CATSRGDRGYEQYV. The CDR3 DNA reads TGTGCCACCAGCAGGGGGGACAGGGGCTACGAGCAGTACGTC.

V usage is TRBV2 and J usage is TRBJ1-4, with 7 bases aligning to TRBD1. The CDR3 sequence is 14 residues long. The V segment lost 6 bases and the J segment 10 bases; nucleotides outside the gene matches: 11. Germline assignment: CDR1 SNHLY and CDR2 FYNNEI. The chain's CDR3 is CASRPGTASRKLFF. For the CDR3, the DNA is TGTGCCAGCAGACCCGGGACAGCATCAAGAAAACTGTTTTTT.

CDR3: CASSYGLAGDTQYF. The DNA for the CDR3 is TGTGCCAGCAGCTACGGACTAGCAGGAGATACGCAGTATTTT. The chain employs TRBV7-9 and TRBJ2-3; 8 bases match TRBD2. Germline CDR1 and CDR2: SEHNR and FQNEAQ (reference sequence). J gave up 5 bases and V 4 bases, and 5 bases lay outside the gene matches. This CDR3 is 14 amino acids long.

This clone was counted a few times. This sequence joins TRBV19 and TRBJ2-2; TRBD1 matches at 10 bases. V shed 7 bases and J 5 bases; nucleotides not matched to a gene: 10. CDR1 and CDR2 (germline): LNHDA, SQIVND (reference sequence). The CDR3 sequence is 16 residues long. The CDR3 DNA reads TGTGCCAGTACCGGGCGGGGACAGGGGTGGACCGGGGAGCTGTTTTTT. Protein product: CASTGRGQGWTGELFF. Full variable domain (outside the CDR3, taken from reference TRBV19 and TRBJ2-2): DGGITQSPKYLFRKEGQNVTLSCEQNLNHDAMYWYRQDPGQGLRLIYYSQIVNDFQKGDIAEGYSVSREKKESFPLTVTSAQKNPTAFYLCASTGRGQGWTGELFFGEGSRLTVL.

This chain joins TRBV7-2 and TRBJ2-2, with TRBD1 matching 9 bases. This CDR3 comprises 15 residues. V was clipped by 4 bases and J by 4 bases; unmatched bases: 4. Germline V gives CDR1 SGHTA, CDR2 FQGNSA. The CDR3, as DNA: TGTGCCAGCAGCTGGGGACAGGGTGGCACCGGGGAGCTGTTTTTT. Protein product: CASSWGQGGTGELFF. Looking up the rest from reference TRBV7-2 and TRBJ2-2 gives the full variable domain: GAGVSQSPSNKVTEKGKDVELRCDPISGHTALYWYRQSLGQGLEFLIYFQGNSAPDKSGLPSDRFSAERTGGSVSTLTIQRTQQEDSAVYLCASSWGQGGTGELFFGEGSRLTVL.

Here the CDR3 DNA reads TGTGCCAGCACCCCCAGGGTAGGGCACGGGGAGCTGTTTTTT. Encoded protein: CASTPRVGHGELFF. The chain couples TRBV7-9 to TRBJ2-2; tentatively, D is TRBD1 (5 bases). The CDR3 has 14 amino acids. Germline V gives CDR1 SEHNR, CDR2 FQNEAQ (reference sequence). Deletions cut 7 bases from V and 7 bases from J, with 16 bases between.

The genes are TRBV2 and TRBJ2-2; D gene uncertain. The CDR3 spans 13 residues. CDR1 is SNHLY, CDR2 FYNNEI, per germline. With 8 bases removed from V and 0 bases from J, the gap between germline ends came to 7 bases. The chain's CDR3 is CASGASNTGELFF. CDR3 sequence (DNA): TGTGCCAGCGGCGCGTCGAACACCGGGGAGCTGTTTTTT.

V and J are TRBV7-8 and TRBJ2-5; D possibly corresponds to TRBD1 (5 bases). The germline V and J ends were trimmed by 5 bases and 7 bases, with 8 bases remaining between them. Germline CDR1 and CDR2: SGHVS and FQNEAQ. The CDR3 extends over 11 amino acids. CDR3 DNA sequence: TGTGCCAGCAGCCCCGACAGGACCCAGTACTTC. Translated, it gives CASSPDRTQYF.

This rearrangement joins TRBV5-6 to TRBJ1-3; D remains unclear. The germline CDR1 and CDR2 sequences are SGHDT and YYEEEE. V was trimmed by 1 base and J by 2 bases, leaving 10 bases between them. The CDR3 spans 15 residues. The CDR3 bases are TGTGCCAGCAGCTTGAAGAGGGTGGCTGGAAACACCATATATTTT. Its protein product is CASSLKRVAGNTIYF.

Worth noting for this clone: A read error may produce the germline difference seen at one junction end. The chain uses TRBV4-1 and TRBJ1-1; D not certain. The CDR3 totals 13 residues. The germline CDR1 and CDR2 sequences are MGHRA and YSYEKL. DNA of the CDR3: TGCGCCAGCAGCCATCAAGGGAGCACTAAAGCTTTCTTT. Translating gives CASSHQGSTKAFF.

V and J are TRBV2 and TRBJ1-4; 9 bases are shared with TRBD1. The CDR3 runs 15 residues. V gave up 5 bases and J gave up 5 bases; unmatched junction bases: 6. Germline-derived CDR1 and CDR2 are SNHLY and FYNNEI. The CDR3 here is CASSMDGTGNEKLFF. The CDR3 nucleotides are TGTGCCAGCAGTATGGATGGGACAGGGAATGAAAAACTGTTTTTT.

V and J are TRBV29-1 and TRBJ2-2; 7 bases agree with TRBD1. The junction had 11 bases not matched to a gene; V was cut back by 5 bases and J by 8 bases. CDR3 length equals 14 residues. CDR1 and CDR2 from the germline V gene are SQVTM and ANQGSEA. The DNA of the CDR3 is TGCAGCGTTAGGGGGAACAGGGGTTCAGGGGAGCTGTTTTTT. It yields the protein CSVRGNRGSGELFF.

This chain connects TRBV4-1 to TRBJ2-7; the match to TRBD2 covers 11 bases. Germline V gives CDR1 MGHRA, CDR2 YSYEKL. V lost 0 bases, J lost 4 bases, and 8 bases stayed unmatched. The CDR3 runs to 17 residues. As DNA, the CDR3 is TGCGCCAGCAGCCAAGATCGGACTAGCGGGTTCTTTTACGAGCAGTACTTC. It encodes CASSQDRTSGFFYEQYF.

This chain links TRBV6-5 with TRBJ1-2; D is possibly TRBD1 (5 bases). The CDR3 contains 14 residues. The V and J ends lost 5 bases and 0 bases respectively, with 10 bases between them. Germline CDR1 is MNHEY and CDR2 is SVGAGI. The CDR3 loop is CASSPRGTNYGYTF. The CDR3 DNA reads TGTGCCAGCAGTCCCCGGGGCACTAACTATGGCTACACCTTC.